Described below is a single TCR beta chain sequence and its context. Its target is not known. The data were obtained in a study of blood T cells in healthy people across ages. Study in general: There was about one barcoded beta molecule captured by template switching per two T cells.

Isolated per sample were at least 6 million PBMCs. For the second PCR, which ran for roughly 6 to 12 cycles, a sample-barcoded 5' primer and a J-beta primer mix were used. TCRdb re-called the 5' RACE reads with MiXCR, one entry per CDR3 protein. The data hold 1,800,000 or so distinct CDR3 sequences, with 30% to 40% observed a single time. The germline CDR1 and CDR2 sequences are SEHNR and FQNEAQ (reference sequence). The CDR3 length is 12 residues. V was trimmed by 7 bases and J by 2 bases, leaving 8 bases between them. Findings of the study overall: As naive T cell percentage varied, TCR beta diversity correlated strongly with it. As age increased, TCR beta diversity per million T cells fell in a roughly linear fashion.

The origin of this receptor is a human donor in good health. The sequencing sample was made of blood. This chain connects TRBV7-9 to TRBJ2-5; D uncertain. The CDR3, as DNA: TGTGCCAGCACCCACGGTCAAGAGACCCAGTACTTC. Translation: CASTHGQETQYF.